This T cell receptor (beta chain) was recorded in a study of blood T cell repertoires in COVID-19. Study-wide context: The United States, Italy and Spain provided the acute and convalescent COVID-19 samples.

In the original workflow: Researchers report that nucleated cell counts were estimated from reference gene primer amplification. TCRdb's table, derived via immunoSEQ multiplex PCR, lists solely in-frame clones and lacks some. V and J calls and clone size are given by that table; D and trimming were obtained from the DNA. The sample lists fewer than 120,000 clones, 65% to 90% occurring once. Trimming took 5 bases from V and 5 from J; bases not matched to a gene: 5. The CDR3 has 15 residues. The germline gives CDR1 LNHDA, CDR2 SQIVND (reference sequence). In its sample, this clone was seen a few times. This receptor was obtained from a woman aged 60-75 years with acute or convalescent COVID-19. Sequencing input: peripheral blood. The V and J genes are TRBV19 and TRBJ2-7; 14 bases match TRBD2. The CDR3 is CASSLGTSGGHEQYF. The CDR3 coding sequence is TGTGCCAGTAGTCTGGGGACTAGCGGGGGCCACGAGCAGTACTTC. Full variable domain (outside the CDR3, taken from reference TRBV19 and TRBJ2-7): DGGITQSPKYLFRKEGQNVTLSCEQNLNHDAMYWYRQDPGQGLRLIYYSQIVNDFQKGDIAEGYSVSREKKESFPLTVTSAQKNPTAFYLCASSLGTSGGHEQYFGPGTRLTVT.